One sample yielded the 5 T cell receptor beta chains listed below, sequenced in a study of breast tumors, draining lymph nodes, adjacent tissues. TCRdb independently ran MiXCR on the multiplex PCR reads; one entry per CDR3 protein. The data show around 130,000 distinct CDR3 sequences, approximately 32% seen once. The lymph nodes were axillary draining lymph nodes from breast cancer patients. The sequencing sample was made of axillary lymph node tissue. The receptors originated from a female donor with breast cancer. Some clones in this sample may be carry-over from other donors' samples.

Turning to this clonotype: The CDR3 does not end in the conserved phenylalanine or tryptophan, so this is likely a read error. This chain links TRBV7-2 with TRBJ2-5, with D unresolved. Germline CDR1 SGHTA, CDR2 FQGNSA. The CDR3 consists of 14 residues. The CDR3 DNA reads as TGTGCCGGCAGCTTTCAGGAATCTGTGGAGACCCAGTACCTC. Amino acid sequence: CAGSFQESVETQYL.

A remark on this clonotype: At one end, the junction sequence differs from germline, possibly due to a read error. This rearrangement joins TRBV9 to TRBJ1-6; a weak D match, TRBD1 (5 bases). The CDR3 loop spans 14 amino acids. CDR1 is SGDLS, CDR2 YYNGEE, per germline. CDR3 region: CASSVGSGPPPLPF. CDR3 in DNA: TGTGCCAGCAGCGTAGGCTCAGGGCCTCCACCCCTCCCCTTT.

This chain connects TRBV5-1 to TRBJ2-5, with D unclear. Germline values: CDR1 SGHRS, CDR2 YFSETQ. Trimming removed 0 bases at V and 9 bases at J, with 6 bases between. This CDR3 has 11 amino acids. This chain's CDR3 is CASSLVGPQYF. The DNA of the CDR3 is TGCGCCAGCAGCTTGGTAGGCCCCCAGTACTTC.

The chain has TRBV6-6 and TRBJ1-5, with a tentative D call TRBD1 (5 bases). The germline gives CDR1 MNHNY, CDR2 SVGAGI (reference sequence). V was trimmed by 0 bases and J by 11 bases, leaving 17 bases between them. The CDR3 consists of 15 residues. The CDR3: CASSYSGTSSETQHF. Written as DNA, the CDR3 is TGTGCCAGCAGTTACTCAGGGACTAGCTCTGAGACCCAGCATTTT.

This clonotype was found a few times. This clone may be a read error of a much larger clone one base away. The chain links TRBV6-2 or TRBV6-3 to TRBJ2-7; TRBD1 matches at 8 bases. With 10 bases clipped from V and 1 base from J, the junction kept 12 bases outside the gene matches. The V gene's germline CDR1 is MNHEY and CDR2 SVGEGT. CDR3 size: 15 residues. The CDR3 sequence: CAIVRGQGSSYEQYV. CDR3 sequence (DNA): TGTGCCATTGTCCGTGGACAGGGATCTTCCTACGAGCAGTACGTC.